This record looks at one TCR beta chain sequence and its context. This clone was seen once. Its binding antigen is unknown. No qualities accompany the bases; no much larger clone lies one base away. The data derive from a study of graft-versus-host responses after intestinal transplantation (dated by TCRdb to the early 2020s). In terms of the full investigation: Multivisceral, liver-intestinal, or isolated intestinal transplants were received by the recipients. After intestinal transplantation, graft-versus-host and host-versus-graft alloreactive T cell clones were followed in the graft, circulation and bone marrow using bulk TCR-beta CDR3 sequencing. A cohort of fewer than 25 intestinal transplant recipients, including one retransplant, was enrolled, and 3 patients lacking pretransplant specimens were excluded. Instead of going to the commercial service, samples from a few later patients were sequenced in-house on an Illumina MiSeq and processed with MiXCR. Donor T cell macrochimerism was defined as a peak of at least 4% donor T cells among recipient peripheral blood mononuclear cells. Alloreactive clones were identified by sequencing pre-transplant mixed lymphocyte reaction products and comparing these products with unstimulated pre-transplant donor and recipient T cells. Every recipient was given anti-thymocyte globulin induction, followed by around three years of maintenance tacrolimus and steroids.

The paper's findings and limits, for the study overall: In the allografts of patients with donor T cell macrochimerism, GvH to HvG T cell clonal ratios were high. Early after transplant, peak levels of circulating GvH clones were found to be associated with declines in HvG clones. GvH clones were found in recipient bone marrow, and some of the GvH clones appeared earlier in ileal mucosa or blood, which is consistent with an intestinal mucosal origin. The relatively low number and heterogeneity of intestinal transplant patients limited the conclusions.

The CDR3 has 15 amino acids, counting the end cysteine and phenylalanine. CDR3 DNA only is kept here, 45 bases in frame from base 1. The germline V gene sets CDR1 to SGHTA and CDR2 to FQGNSA. Compared with germline, V lacks 0 bases and J lacks 2 bases; bases without a gene match: 1. According to the study, the label for this sample's time point signals: cells obtained before transplantation from donor or recipient. CD3+CD4+ and CD3+CD8+ populations were FACS-sorted from unstimulated pre-transplant donor and recipient cells taken from spleen or lymph nodes. Receptor amplification or capture employed the immunoSEQ multiplex PCR assay. For most patients, genomic DNA was isolated with the Qiagen DNeasy Blood and Tissue Kit and shipped frozen to Adaptive Biotechnologies for TCR sequencing. For most patients, high-throughput TCR-beta CDR3 sequencing of genomic DNA was performed by Adaptive Biotechnologies. The original methods were these. Adaptive's ImmunoSEQ software was the source of the TCR sequencing data for 15 to 20 patients, while a few other patients were processed with MiXCR and VDJtools. CD4 versus CD8 sorting errors were corrected by removing sequences found in both subsets at a frequency ratio below 5:1. CDR3 nucleotide sequences shared between donor and recipient were removed because the origin of such sequences could not be assigned. At least 2-fold expansion over unstimulated cells and a minimum CFSE-low frequency of 0.002% (template counts) or 0.001% (read counts) were required for clones to be classified as alloreactive. Clones detected in sequenced pre-transplant spleen, lymph node, or MLR CFSE-low populations of the donor or recipient were defined as mappable. The cumulative frequency of alloreactive clones was calculated as a percentage of all sequences, weighted by copy number. The table comes from immuneACCESS by way of TCRdb, which keeps in-frame sequences with V and J called. Part of the clones is missing from these tables; in studies checked, under half for an unresolved V gene and the rest for unknown reasons. V, J and clone size reflect that table, while D and trimming were determined from the DNA. The sample data list about 86,000 clones, and less than 90% of these were observed just once. Together, the top ten hold 17% of the sample.

The TCR comes from a human donor who received an intestinal transplant. Sequenced here: unstimulated CD8+ T cells sorted from spleen or lymph node cells, sampled before intestinal transplant. Here the chain combines TRBV7-2 and TRBJ1-2; the junction holds 9 bases that match TRBD1. The DNA is TGTGCCAGCAGCTTAGCTGGACAGGGGAACTATGGCTACACCTTC. It is translated as CASSLAGQGNYGYTF.